This entry describes one T cell receptor (beta chain). This clone occurred once. The antigen it recognizes is unknown. No much larger clone is present one base from it, and per-base qualities are unavailable. This sample is drawn from a study of cytomegalovirus exposure and HLA in healthy donors (TCRdb year 2017). Study-wide context: According to an earlier analysis of around 600 of the donors, about 179 million T cells yielded 95 million to 140 million unique TCR beta sequences and more than 250 Gb of sequence data. About 330 gigabases of sequencing data and around 85 million unique TCR sequences made up an early release that covered approximately 700 HLA-typed donors. Of the roughly 420 genotyped donors, 70% to 90% were placed in the genetic ancestry cluster associated with self-reported Caucasian donors. The study was designed to test whether signatures of past pathogen exposure could be identified by cataloging public T cell receptors. The study used immunosequencing to profile the T cell repertoires of 600 to 850 subjects and linked those repertoires to cytomegalovirus serostatus. Besides the first cohort of approximately 670 subjects, a separate validation cohort made up of around 120 different subjects was used. To predict cytomegalovirus infection status, the study brought together high-throughput TCR immunosequencing, statistical association of individual TCRs with disease status, and machine learning. To study patterns of TCR occurrence, a later analysis re-analyzed previously published TCR beta repertoires from 666 donors and added high-resolution HLA genotyping. Rather than drawing on any new phenotypic data, the later analysis identified candidate immune exposures from TCR beta sequences and the way those sequences occurred across donors. To decide whether each TCR beta V gene segment behaved as functional or pseudogenic, an earlier analysis of approximately 600 of the donors relied on high-throughput TCR beta sequencing. Donor age, sex, ethnicity and CMV serostatus were collected together with the repertoire data. A later genetic analysis used genome-wide SNP genotypes for about three fifths of the 666 donors, treating that subset as a discovery cohort. All discovery cohort repertoires had been generated on a single sequencing platform. Class I and class II HLA loci were covered by the typing at four-digit resolution. The number of typed donors differed by locus: roughly 620-630 for A, B, C, DRB1 and DQB1; approximately 540 for DQA1; about 600 for DPA1; and about 450 for DPB1. Several DR-DQ haplotypes were handled as single units for association and clustering, since linkage in the cohort was strong. Among some 400 genotyped donors of the cohort, an average of approximately 250,000 unique TCR beta nucleotide sequences were sequenced per donor, roughly 18% of them non-productive.

In total, around 600 healthy bone marrow donors made up the cohort. At the time of sampling, every cohort member was nominally healthy, though immune exposures that went unrecorded were likely present. The donor was CMV seronegative and was included in the group of several hundred seronegative cohort members. A peripheral blood sample was provided by each donor, and peripheral blood mononuclear cells were used for TCR beta sequencing. The Qiagen DNeasy Blood Extraction Kit was used to extract genomic DNA from the blood cell samples. CDR1 and CDR2 are drawn from the germline V gene: ENHRY, SYGVKD. Including cysteine and phenylalanine, the CDR3 has 15 amino acids. Of the read, only the CDR3 DNA is kept; its 45 bases are in frame from base 1. Compared with germline, V lacks 6 bases and J lacks 9 bases; bases without a gene match: 7. What the work shows at the level of the full study, not this receptor alone: The only immune exposure information available for the cohort was CMV serostatus. An association between a missense DCLRE1C variant and V-gene and J-gene trimming of TCR beta chains was found in a later genetic analysis and replicated in an independent cohort. Because the 87-base-pair reads could not distinguish some IMGT-functional V segments, including TRBV6-2 and TRBV6-3, those segments were excluded. Because counts were too low, some 17 rarely observed V segments, including chromosome 9 orphons, were excluded from the earlier analysis of 500 to 700 of the donors. Because HLA typing was unavailable for some donors at each locus, only the typed subset was used in association tests. At a false discovery rate of 0.05, a later analysis linked about 17,000 TCR beta sequences to specific HLA alleles. The authors suggested that the approach could potentially be extended to other disease states and immunological phenotypes. In a later analysis, several top co-occurrence clusters were reported to appear linked to parvovirus B19, influenza, CMV and Epstein-Barr virus. A total of 164 TCR beta chains were listed by the study as associated with cytomegalovirus. While some public TCRs were present in many individuals, most TCR sequences turned up only very rarely across donors. The classifier was reported to diagnose cytomegalovirus status with high specificity and sensitivity in both the original cohort and the validation cohort. A further reported finding was that TCR beta sequences accurately predicted the HLA-A and HLA-B alleles for most subjects in the first cohort. Broadly in line with IMGT annotations, most TCR beta V segments showed up in productive rearrangements about 87% or about 30% of the time in an earlier analysis of 587 of the donors. In a later analysis, HLA-associated TCR beta chains were found to be more clonally expanded and to have lower generation probabilities than equally common non-associated chains. A later analysis found that most CMV-associated TCR beta chains appeared HLA-restricted, with HLA associations seemingly driven largely by CMV exposure. Correlated functional status among segregating V segments might be attributable to linkage disequilibrium, but an unknown experimental factor could not be ruled out. A group of highly shared sequence variants was considered likely to be a technical artifact of the sequencing pipeline. The cohort was sequenced for TCR beta chains only, and without alpha or paired-chain data the features that could be detected were limited. According to a later genetic analysis, donors in an Asian-associated ancestry cluster had fewer N-insertions in productive TCRs than the approximately 710-donor mean. A few of the identified cytomegalovirus-associated TCR beta chains were confirmed in vitro to be specific for cytomegalovirus antigens. When HLA alleles, especially DR and DQ, strongly co-occurred, TCR associations were difficult to assign to individual alleles. The presence/absence analyses assumed that sequencing depth was roughly uniform across donors, and that assumption may not be true. According to a later analysis, TCR association rates differed among HLA loci, with DRB1 alleles showing the most associated TCRs and HLA-C alleles showing the fewest.

The method behind the library was the immunoSEQ multiplex PCR assay. For the multiplex PCR, a mixture combining 60 forward primers for TCR Vbeta segments and 13 reverse primers for TCR Jbeta segments was used. A multiplex PCR assay on genomic DNA amplified the CDR3 region of rearranged TCR beta genes. The amplified TCR beta libraries were sequenced on the Illumina HiSeq System as 87-base-pair reads. On the authors' methods: A later analysis counted approximately 84 million unique TCR beta chains across the 550 to 700 repertoires, and around 9.9 million of these chains were shared by at least two donors. To remove PCR and sequencing errors, raw reads were error-corrected and collapsed into unique sequences using a nearest-neighbor algorithm that merged closely related sequences. To assign V, D and J gene segments, CDR3 sequences were aligned to IMGT reference sequences. For a sequence to be retained, a match of at least six nucleotides was required to both a V gene segment and a J gene segment. Rearrangements were classified as productive when the CDR3 lacked stop codons and remained in frame with V and J, and all other rearrangements were classified as non-productive. CDR3 was defined according to IMGT convention as the region running from the second conserved V-encoded cysteine to the conserved J-encoded phenylalanine. In an earlier analysis of more than 550 of the donors, sequences lacking an unambiguous match to a single V gene segment were excluded. In an earlier analysis of a few hundred of the donors, a V segment was called functional when productive rearrangements were above 56.7%, and segregating when the standard deviation between donors exceeded 5%. To diagnose cytomegalovirus status from the catalog of TCR beta chain sequences, a statistical classification framework was built. V and J gene assignment, in a later analysis, came from comparing TCR nucleotide sequences with IMGT/GENE-DB human TR gene sequences. Using the TCRdist pipeline, a later analysis assigned CDR3 sequences along with most-parsimonious VDJ recombination scenarios. In a later analysis, each TCR beta chain was defined by its CDR3 amino acid sequence together with its V-gene family, and reads without a unique V-gene family were excluded. In a later analysis, 500 to 650 highly shared, low-generation-probability nucleotide sequences were removed to address suspected cross-contamination and a sequencing artifact. In a later analysis, a clonal expansion index was calculated for each public chain from normalized within-repertoire ranks of inferred template counts. In a later analysis, generation probabilities were computed using a VDJ recombination model fitted to out-of-frame rearrangements, and the results were checked against IGoR. In a later analysis, hypergeometric tests were used to score TCR-TCR, TCR-HLA and TCR-CMV co-occurrence, with a repertoire-size bias correction applied to TCR pairs. False discovery rates were estimated in a later analysis by permuting HLA or CMV assignments 20 times. In a later analysis, co-occurring TCRs were grouped with DBSCAN, and TCRdist sequence similarity was added when clustering was performed within HLA-allele-positive subsets. Repertoires with fewer than 30,000 or more than 120,000 public chains, plus five repertoires with anomalous nucleotide sharing, were excluded from co-occurrence clustering. Here the immuneACCESS table is served through TCRdb, limited to in-frame sequences with V and J called. Missing clones are a known gap in these copies; in checked studies unresolved V genes cover under half, and the rest lacks a known reason. That table gives V, J and clone size, and the DNA gave D and trimming. The sample table holds approximately 270,000 clones, of which around 80% were seen once. The ten most abundant clones make up around 0.33% of the sample.

The chain employs TRBV10-3 and TRBJ2-1, and 14 bases in between align with TRBD2. The sequence was collected from a girl aged 2 to 10 in good health and CMV-seronegative. The sequenced sample consisted of PBMCs. The CDR3 protein sequence reads: CAIRPTSGRGGEQFF. The DNA reads TGTGCCATCAGACCGACTAGCGGGAGGGGTGGTGAGCAGTTCTTC.